What follows is one T cell receptor beta chain and its context. The sample originates from a study of cytomegalovirus exposure and HLA in healthy donors. V shed 5 bases and J 3 bases; nucleotides not matched to a gene: 3. This CDR3 comprises 14 residues. Germline V gives CDR1 SEHNR, CDR2 FQNEAQ (reference sequence). The PCR used 60 Vbeta and 13 Jbeta primers. The repertoire was sequenced with immunoSEQ multiplex PCR; TCRdb's copy has only in-frame clones and lacks some. This sample carries roughly 100,000 clones, around 75% of them seen once, and the ten largest clones take around 1.3%. Sample: PBMCs. V gene TRBV7-9 combines with J gene TRBJ1-4; TRBD1 matches 7 bases. The receptor's source is a man aged 35-49 years in good health and CMV-seronegative. CDR3 DNA sequence: TGTGCCAGCAGCCCGGGACAGTCTAATGAAAAACTGTTTTTT. Its protein is CASSPGQSNEKLFF.